This TCR beta chain was recorded in a study of cytomegalovirus exposure and HLA in healthy donors. Findings of the study overall: According to an earlier analysis, most TCR beta V segments yielded productive rearrangements about 90% or about 30% of the time.

CDR1 is SGHKS, CDR2 YYEKEE, per germline (reference sequence). Trimming cost V 4 bases and J 5 bases, with 20 bases left between them. The CDR3 spans 16 residues. A single count supports this clone. Antigen: not known. Researchers ran the PCR with 60 Vbeta and 13 Jbeta primers. Sequencing used immunoSEQ multiplex PCR; TCRdb keeps in-frame clones, though not all of them. The data show 150,000 to 200,000 clones, with roughly four fifths seen just once and around 2% held by the top ten. This chain joins TRBV5-5 and TRBJ2-3; D perhaps matches TRBD2 (6 bases). Specimen: PBMCs. The sequence derives from a woman between 25 and 40 years old in good health and CMV-seropositive. The CDR3 coding sequence is TGTGCCAGCAGCCGATTTCGGGACTCTCAAGGAGATACGCAGTATTTT. Protein: CASSRFRDSQGDTQYF.